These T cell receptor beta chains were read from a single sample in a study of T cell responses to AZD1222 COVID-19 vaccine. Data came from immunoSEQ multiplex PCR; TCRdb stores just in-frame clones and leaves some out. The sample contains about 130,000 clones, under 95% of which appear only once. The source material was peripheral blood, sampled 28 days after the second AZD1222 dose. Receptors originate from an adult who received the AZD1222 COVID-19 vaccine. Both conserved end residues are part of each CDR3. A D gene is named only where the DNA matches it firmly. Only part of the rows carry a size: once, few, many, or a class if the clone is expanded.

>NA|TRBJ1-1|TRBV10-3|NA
TGTGCCATCAGTGGGTCTCAGGGAAGGAACACTGAAGCTTTCTTT
CAISGSQGRNTEAFF
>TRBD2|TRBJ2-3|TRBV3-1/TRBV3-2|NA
TGTGCCAGCAGCCAATCGCCCGCTAGCGGGAGGTGGTCAGATACGCAGTATTTT
CASSQSPASGRWSDTQYF
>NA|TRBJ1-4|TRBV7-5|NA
TGTGCCAGAAGCCACAAAACAAGTAGTGGTGAAAAACTGTTTTTT
CARSHKTSSGEKLFF
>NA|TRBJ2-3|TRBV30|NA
TGTGCCTGGAGACTACCTCCGGGACCCCAGTATTTT
CAWRLPPGPQYF
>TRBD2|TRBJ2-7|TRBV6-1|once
TGTGCCAGCAGCCTCGTAGCGGGCTCCCCGTACGAGCAGTACTTC
CASSLVAGSPYEQYF
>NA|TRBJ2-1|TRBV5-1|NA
TGCGCCAGCAGCTTGAATACTGCCTACAATGAGCAGTTCTTC
CASSLNTAYNEQFF
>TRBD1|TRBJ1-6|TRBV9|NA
TGTGCCAGCAGCACCTCGACAGGGGAGAGATCACCCCTCCACTTT
CASSTSTGERSPLHF
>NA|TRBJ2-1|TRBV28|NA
TGTGCCAGCAGTTTACGACTTCTAAAGAGCAATGAGCAGTTCTTC
CASSLRLLKSNEQFF
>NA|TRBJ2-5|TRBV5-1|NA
TGCGCCAGCAGCTCCTGGGACGGTACGCAAGAGACCCAGTACTTC
CASSSWDGTQETQYF
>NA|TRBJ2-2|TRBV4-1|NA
TGCGCCAGCAGCCCTTACACCGGGGAGCTGTTTTTT
CASSPYTGELFF
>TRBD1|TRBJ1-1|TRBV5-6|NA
TGTGCCAGCAGCTTGGCAGCGGACAGGGCGGGAGGAGCTTTCTTT
CASSLAADRAGGAFF
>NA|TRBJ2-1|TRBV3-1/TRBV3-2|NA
TGTGCCAGCAGCCCCCGGGACGGCACCTACAATGAGCAGTTCTTC
CASSPRDGTYNEQFF
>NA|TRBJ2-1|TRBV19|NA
TGTGCCAGTAGTATCGAGCTTGGGGGCGTTAAAGATGAGCAGTTCTTC
CASSIELGGVKDEQFF
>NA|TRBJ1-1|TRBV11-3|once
TGTGCCAGCAGCTTAGGAATGGGCACTGAAGCTTTCTTT
CASSLGMGTEAFF
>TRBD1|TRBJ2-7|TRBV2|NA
TGTGCCAGCAGTGGGCCCGGGACAGCCTACGAGCAGTACTTC
CASSGPGTAYEQYF
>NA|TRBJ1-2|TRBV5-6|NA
TGTGCCAGCAGCTTGGATAATAACTATGGCTACACCTTC
CASSLDNNYGYTF
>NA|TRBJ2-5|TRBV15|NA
TGTGCCACCAGCAGAGATCTAGCGACAGAGACCCAGTACTTC
CATSRDLATETQYF
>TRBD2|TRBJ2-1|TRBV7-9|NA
TGTGCCAGCAGCTCCCCGACTAGCGGGAGCTCCTACAATGAGCAGTTCTTC
CASSSPTSGSSYNEQFF
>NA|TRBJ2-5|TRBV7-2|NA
TGTGCCAGCAGCTCCGACGGGTTGAGGGGGGAGACCCAGTACTTC
CASSSDGLRGETQYF
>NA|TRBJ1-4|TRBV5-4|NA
TGTGCCAGCAGCTTGGATGGGGGTCCGCAAGAAAAACTGTTTTTT
CASSLDGGPQEKLFF